The rows below give T cell receptor beta chains drawn from one sample of a study of blood T cell repertoires in COVID-19. TCRdb keeps only in-frame clones here, not all; method: immunoSEQ multiplex PCR. The sample gives under 85,000 clones, 86% of which show up once; 17% is in the top ten. Material: peripheral blood. These receptor sequences come from a man at least 80 years old in a cohort sampled during active COVID-19. CDR3s include the opening cysteine and the closing phenylalanine or tryptophan. Size is omitted from some rows. Given values are once, few, many or a class for expanded clones.

size	V	CDR3
medium-sized	TRBV27	CAVGGEQYF
-	TRBV6-6	CASSLGQAGYTF
-	TRBV5-6	CASSSRTGLFLNNEKLFF
-	TRBV29-1	CSATSSQGGDEAFF
-	TRBV5-1	CASSLSSGGITDTQYF
-	TRBV6-2/TRBV6-3	CASSPRRGGGQPQHF
once	TRBV2	CAGGQDSGNTIYF
-	TRBV9	CASSPGLRGGTGELFF
-	TRBV5-1	CASSEGARTDTQYF
-	TRBV27	CASSPGQDYGYTF
-	TRBV5-4	CASSLGDSRGEKLFF
-	TRBV4-1	CASSQDQLAGLTNTQYF
-	TRBV10-3	CAINFGQGRNYGYTF
-	TRBV9	CASSVGPSDNYGYTF
-	TRBV6-1	CASSEVGVGAEAFF
-	TRBV6-5	CASSSQGQGTGELFF
-	TRBV10-3	CAITTPTGAGTDTQYF
-	TRBV5-1	CASSGTADEKLFF
-	TRBV4-3	CASSQDPHSNQPQHF
-	TRBV4-2	CASSQESSNYGYTF
-	TRBV9	CASSSKGALEAGELFF
-	TRBV6-5	CASRWGGYSYEQYF
-	TRBV6-6	CASRPRTETEAFF
-	TRBV6-5	CASRRDSAGNTIYF
-	TRBV3-1/TRBV3-2	CASSPFRTDTQYF
-	TRBV20-1	CSASGQNYEQYF
-	TRBV2	CASSGDGGEQYF
once	TRBV6-5	CASSYKPGQGHGYTF
once	TRBV6-2/TRBV6-3	CASSYIQGAAKNIQYF
-	TRBV9	CASSVATSGGTQYF
once	TRBV2	CASSTGLAGTETQYF
-	TRBV11-3	CASSEPGSAKNIQYF
-	TRBV5-6	CASSSGGRGVTQYF
few	TRBV9	CASSPRGGSNNEQFF
-	TRBV2	CASSANRETQYF
-	TRBV6-5	CASSYGTGYSNTIYF